A selection of T cell receptor beta chains follows, all from one sample in a study of cytomegalovirus exposure and HLA in healthy donors. The table came from immunoSEQ multiplex PCR; TCRdb's copy has only in-frame clones and leaves some out. The profile shows approximately 150,000 clones, 70% to 85% of them singletons. Material: PBMCs. The receptors stem from a young woman in good health and CMV-seropositive. The CDR3 runs from the conserved cysteine through the conserved F or W. D genes are given only for firm matches. Size is omitted from some rows. Given values are once, few, many or a class for expanded clones.

cdr3_length: 14; d_call: -; j_call: TRBJ2-2; v_call: TRBV30; clone_size: -; cdr3_aa: CAWSVGGSTGELFF; cdr3_nt: TGTGCCTGGAGTGTCGGAGGGAGTACCGGGGAGCTGTTTTTT
cdr3_length: 14; d_call: -; j_call: TRBJ1-2; v_call: TRBV5-4; clone_size: -; cdr3_aa: CASSFGGINYGYTF; cdr3_nt: TGTGCCAGCAGCTTCGGGGGAATTAACTATGGCTACACCTTC
cdr3_length: 17; d_call: -; j_call: TRBJ1-2; v_call: TRBV27; clone_size: -; cdr3_aa: CASSLDPREGVLYGYTF; cdr3_nt: TGTGCCAGCAGCCTGGACCCGAGGGAGGGGGTCTTATATGGCTACACCTTC
cdr3_length: 14; d_call: TRBD1; j_call: TRBJ1-1; v_call: TRBV30; clone_size: -; cdr3_aa: CAWRAGQGNTEAFF; cdr3_nt: TGTGCCTGGAGGGCTGGACAGGGGAACACTGAAGCTTTCTTT
cdr3_length: 16; d_call: TRBD1; j_call: TRBJ1-3; v_call: TRBV28; clone_size: -; cdr3_aa: CASSFGQVISGNTIYF; cdr3_nt: TGTGCCAGCAGTTTCGGACAGGTGATCTCTGGAAACACCATATATTTT
cdr3_length: 12; d_call: -; j_call: TRBJ2-2; v_call: TRBV7-2; clone_size: -; cdr3_aa: CASSLLGGELFF; cdr3_nt: TGTGCCAGCAGCCTCCTCGGCGGGGAGCTGTTTTTT
cdr3_length: 15; d_call: -; j_call: TRBJ1-5; v_call: TRBV2; clone_size: -; cdr3_aa: CASSESVHPNQPQHF; cdr3_nt: TGTGCCAGCAGTGAATCGGTTCACCCCAATCAGCCCCAGCATTTT
cdr3_length: 15; d_call: -; j_call: TRBJ2-2; v_call: TRBV7-8; clone_size: -; cdr3_aa: CASSLVTRSGGELFF; cdr3_nt: TGTGCCAGCAGCTTAGTCACTAGAAGTGGCGGGGAGCTGTTTTTT
cdr3_length: 13; d_call: -; j_call: TRBJ2-2; v_call: TRBV11-2; clone_size: -; cdr3_aa: CASSFRGSGELFF; cdr3_nt: TGTGCCAGCAGCTTCCGCGGATCCGGGGAGCTGTTTTTT
cdr3_length: 15; d_call: -; j_call: TRBJ2-2; v_call: TRBV5-1; clone_size: once; cdr3_aa: CASSFGQIDTGELFF; cdr3_nt: TGCGCCAGCAGCTTTGGACAGATAGACACCGGGGAGCTGTTTTTT
cdr3_length: 16; d_call: -; j_call: TRBJ1-1; v_call: TRBV29-1; clone_size: -; cdr3_aa: CSVEGGKSAVNTEAFF; cdr3_nt: TGCAGCGTTGAGGGGGGAAAGAGTGCAGTGAACACTGAAGCTTTCTTT
cdr3_length: 14; d_call: TRBD1; j_call: TRBJ1-1; v_call: TRBV28; clone_size: -; cdr3_aa: CASSLPGGWTEAFF; cdr3_nt: TGTGCCAGCAGCCTGCCAGGGGGCTGGACTGAAGCTTTCTTT
cdr3_length: 16; d_call: -; j_call: TRBJ1-5; v_call: TRBV5-1; clone_size: -; cdr3_aa: CASSVEGGNSNQPQHF; cdr3_nt: TGCGCCAGCAGCGTGGAGGGGGGGAATAGCAATCAGCCCCAGCATTTT
cdr3_length: 15; d_call: TRBD2; j_call: TRBJ2-2; v_call: TRBV9; clone_size: -; cdr3_aa: CASSVDLREGGELFF; cdr3_nt: TGTGCCAGCAGCGTAGATCTGCGGGAGGGCGGGGAGCTGTTTTTT
cdr3_length: 18; d_call: -; j_call: TRBJ2-7; v_call: TRBV19; clone_size: -; cdr3_aa: CASSETYSLGGSSYEQYF; cdr3_nt: TGTGCCAGTAGTGAAACTTATAGCTTGGGGGGATCAAGCTACGAGCAGTACTTC
cdr3_length: 14; d_call: TRBD1; j_call: TRBJ2-5; v_call: TRBV28; clone_size: -; cdr3_aa: CASSLGQGAQTQYF; cdr3_nt: TGTGCCAGCAGCCTGGGACAGGGGGCGCAGACCCAGTACTTC
cdr3_length: 14; d_call: -; j_call: TRBJ2-4; v_call: TRBV14; clone_size: -; cdr3_aa: CASSQADERNIQYF; cdr3_nt: TGTGCCAGCAGCCAAGCCGATGAGAGGAACATTCAGTACTTC
cdr3_length: 16; d_call: -; j_call: TRBJ2-4; v_call: TRBV28; clone_size: -; cdr3_aa: CASSKDTFLAKNIQYF; cdr3_nt: TGTGCCAGCAGCAAGGACACCTTCTTAGCCAAAAACATTCAGTACTTC
cdr3_length: 12; d_call: -; j_call: TRBJ2-7; v_call: TRBV2; clone_size: -; cdr3_aa: CASREQGSEQYF; cdr3_nt: TGTGCCAGCAGAGAACAGGGATCCGAGCAGTACTTC
cdr3_length: 16; d_call: TRBD2; j_call: TRBJ2-1; v_call: TRBV2; clone_size: -; cdr3_aa: CASSVRTSGRASEQFF; cdr3_nt: TGTGCCAGCAGTGTCCGGACTAGCGGGAGGGCCAGTGAGCAGTTCTTC
cdr3_length: 12; d_call: -; j_call: TRBJ2-7; v_call: TRBV6-6; clone_size: -; cdr3_aa: CASSGDRYEQYF; cdr3_nt: TGTGCCTCCAGCGGGGACAGGTACGAGCAGTACTTC
cdr3_length: 15; d_call: -; j_call: TRBJ2-7; v_call: TRBV10-3; clone_size: -; cdr3_aa: CAISEGASGSYEQYF; cdr3_nt: TGTGCCATCAGCGAGGGGGCTAGCGGTTCCTACGAGCAGTACTTC
cdr3_length: 14; d_call: -; j_call: TRBJ1-4; v_call: TRBV10-2; clone_size: -; cdr3_aa: CASSEHGGGEKLFF; cdr3_nt: TGCGCCAGCAGTGAGCACGGGGGTGGTGAAAAACTGTTTTTT
cdr3_length: 14; d_call: -; j_call: TRBJ2-7; v_call: TRBV18; clone_size: once; cdr3_aa: CASSPPSVSYEQYF; cdr3_nt: TGTGCCAGCTCACCACCGTCGGTCTCCTACGAGCAGTACTTC
cdr3_length: 14; d_call: TRBD1; j_call: TRBJ2-7; v_call: TRBV10-2; clone_size: -; cdr3_aa: CASSVGTGSYEQYF; cdr3_nt: TGCGCCAGCAGTGTTGGGACAGGATCCTACGAGCAGTACTTC
cdr3_length: 12; d_call: TRBD1; j_call: TRBJ2-1; v_call: TRBV12-5; clone_size: -; cdr3_aa: CASGLGTGLGFF; cdr3_nt: TGTGCTAGTGGTTTGGGGACAGGTTTGGGATTCTTC
cdr3_length: 12; d_call: -; j_call: TRBJ2-1; v_call: TRBV6-6; clone_size: -; cdr3_aa: CASSYSRNEQFF; cdr3_nt: TGTGCCAGCAGTTACTCGCGGAATGAGCAGTTCTTC
cdr3_length: 15; d_call: -; j_call: TRBJ2-1; v_call: TRBV11-2; clone_size: -; cdr3_aa: CASSLTPSSYNEQFF; cdr3_nt: TGTGCCAGCAGCCTGACACCCAGCTCCTACAATGAGCAGTTCTTC
cdr3_length: 12; d_call: TRBD1; j_call: TRBJ2-4; v_call: TRBV25-1; clone_size: -; cdr3_aa: CASSPGQGIQYF; cdr3_nt: TGTGCCAGCAGCCCGGGACAGGGAATTCAGTACTTC
cdr3_length: 17; d_call: TRBD2; j_call: TRBJ2-3; v_call: TRBV28; clone_size: -; cdr3_aa: CASSFLGLAGGADTQYF; cdr3_nt: TGTGCCAGCAGTTTCCTGGGACTAGCGGGAGGAGCAGATACGCAGTATTTT
cdr3_length: 14; d_call: -; j_call: TRBJ1-1; v_call: TRBV5-5; clone_size: -; cdr3_aa: CASSLTGVGTEAFF; cdr3_nt: TGTGCCAGCAGCTTGACGGGGGTAGGCACTGAAGCTTTCTTT
cdr3_length: 16; d_call: TRBD2; j_call: TRBJ2-7; v_call: TRBV5-1; clone_size: -; cdr3_aa: CASRRTGTSATYEQYF; cdr3_nt: TGCGCCAGCCGAAGGACCGGGACTAGCGCTACCTACGAGCAGTACTTC
cdr3_length: 14; d_call: -; j_call: TRBJ2-3; v_call: TRBV19; clone_size: -; cdr3_aa: CASSPPPQRDTQYF; cdr3_nt: TGTGCCAGTAGTCCGCCACCACAGAGAGATACGCAGTATTTT
cdr3_length: 14; d_call: -; j_call: TRBJ2-7; v_call: TRBV15; clone_size: -; cdr3_aa: CATSRSRSSYEQYF; cdr3_nt: TGTGCCACCAGTAGATCGAGGAGCTCCTACGAGCAGTACTTC
cdr3_length: 16; d_call: -; j_call: TRBJ2-3; v_call: TRBV19; clone_size: -; cdr3_aa: CASSFYSGISTDTQYF; cdr3_nt: TGTGCCAGTAGTTTTTATAGCGGCATTAGCACAGATACGCAGTATTTT
cdr3_length: 12; d_call: -; j_call: TRBJ1-1; v_call: TRBV28; clone_size: -; cdr3_aa: CASSFQNTEAFF; cdr3_nt: TGTGCCAGCAGTTTCCAGAACACTGAAGCTTTCTTT
cdr3_length: 17; d_call: TRBD1; j_call: TRBJ2-5; v_call: TRBV14; clone_size: -; cdr3_aa: CASSQDHLQGSSETQYF; cdr3_nt: TGTGCCAGCAGCCAAGATCATTTACAGGGGTCTTCCGAGACCCAGTACTTC
cdr3_length: 13; d_call: TRBD1; j_call: TRBJ2-3; v_call: TRBV30; clone_size: -; cdr3_aa: CAWRQGATDTQYF; cdr3_nt: TGTGCCTGGAGACAGGGGGCAACAGATACGCAGTATTTT
cdr3_length: 12; d_call: -; j_call: TRBJ2-7; v_call: TRBV25-1; clone_size: -; cdr3_aa: CVRGSGNHEQYF; cdr3_nt: TGTGTCCGGGGATCCGGAAACCACGAGCAGTACTTC
cdr3_length: 13; d_call: -; j_call: TRBJ2-2; v_call: TRBV30; clone_size: -; cdr3_aa: CAWDITNTGELFF; cdr3_nt: TGTGCCTGGGACATAACGAACACCGGGGAGCTGTTTTTT
cdr3_length: 17; d_call: -; j_call: TRBJ1-3; v_call: TRBV4-1; clone_size: -; cdr3_aa: CASSQDWAPTSGNTIYF; cdr3_nt: TGCGCCAGCAGCCAAGATTGGGCTCCGACCTCTGGAAACACCATATATTTT
cdr3_length: 15; d_call: -; j_call: TRBJ1-3; v_call: TRBV7-9; clone_size: -; cdr3_aa: CASSSLGISGNTIYF; cdr3_nt: TGTGCCAGCAGCTCCTTGGGCATCTCTGGAAACACCATATATTTT
cdr3_length: 14; d_call: -; j_call: TRBJ1-1; v_call: TRBV11-2; clone_size: -; cdr3_aa: CASSPGILDTEAFF; cdr3_nt: TGTGCCAGCAGCCCAGGGATTCTGGACACTGAAGCTTTCTTT
cdr3_length: 16; d_call: TRBD1; j_call: TRBJ2-1; v_call: TRBV5-1; clone_size: -; cdr3_aa: CASSLVGTGDYNEQFF; cdr3_nt: TGCGCCAGCAGCTTGGTAGGGACAGGGGACTACAATGAGCAGTTCTTC
cdr3_length: 16; d_call: TRBD1; j_call: TRBJ2-1; v_call: TRBV25-1; clone_size: -; cdr3_aa: CASSVIVGTGIDEQFF; cdr3_nt: TGTGCCAGCAGTGTAATAGTGGGGACAGGGATAGACGAGCAGTTCTTC
cdr3_length: 15; d_call: TRBD2; j_call: TRBJ2-3; v_call: TRBV5-3; clone_size: -; cdr3_aa: CARSLPSGRTDTQYF; cdr3_nt: TGTGCCAGAAGCTTGCCTAGCGGGAGGACGGATACGCAGTATTTT
cdr3_length: 14; d_call: -; j_call: TRBJ2-3; v_call: TRBV9; clone_size: -; cdr3_aa: CASSVGTATDTQYF; cdr3_nt: TGTGCCAGCAGCGTCGGGACTGCCACAGATACGCAGTATTTT
cdr3_length: 16; d_call: TRBD2; j_call: TRBJ2-4; v_call: TRBV10-3; clone_size: -; cdr3_aa: CAISEIAGGAKNIQYF; cdr3_nt: TGTGCCATCAGTGAGATAGCGGGAGGGGCCAAAAACATTCAGTACTTC
cdr3_length: 14; d_call: TRBD2; j_call: TRBJ2-5; v_call: TRBV6-1; clone_size: once; cdr3_aa: CASSGVAGHETQYF; cdr3_nt: TGTGCCAGCAGTGGGGTAGCGGGACACGAGACCCAGTACTTC
cdr3_length: 14; d_call: TRBD2; j_call: TRBJ2-1; v_call: TRBV6-4; clone_size: -; cdr3_aa: CASSVSGRYNEQFF; cdr3_nt: TGTGCCAGCAGTGTTAGCGGGAGGTACAATGAGCAGTTCTTC
cdr3_length: 14; d_call: -; j_call: TRBJ2-1; v_call: TRBV5-5; clone_size: -; cdr3_aa: CASSYGRAYNEQFF; cdr3_nt: TGTGCCAGCAGCTACGGGAGAGCCTACAATGAGCAGTTCTTC
cdr3_length: 15; d_call: -; j_call: TRBJ2-3; v_call: TRBV6-5; clone_size: -; cdr3_aa: CASSSTGLSTDTQYF; cdr3_nt: TGTGCCAGCAGTTCGACGGGACTGAGCACAGATACGCAGTATTTT
cdr3_length: 12; d_call: -; j_call: TRBJ2-7; v_call: TRBV5-4; clone_size: -; cdr3_aa: CASSAAPYEQYF; cdr3_nt: TGTGCCAGCAGCGCCGCGCCCTACGAGCAGTACTTC
cdr3_length: 15; d_call: -; j_call: TRBJ2-7; v_call: TRBV5-1; clone_size: -; cdr3_aa: CASSLDSGGYAEQYF; cdr3_nt: TGCGCCAGCAGCTTGGATTCGGGGGGCTATGCCGAGCAGTACTTC
cdr3_length: 15; d_call: -; j_call: TRBJ1-3; v_call: TRBV6-5; clone_size: -; cdr3_aa: CASSLDRRSGNTIYF; cdr3_nt: TGTGCCAGCAGTCTAGACAGACGCTCTGGAAACACCATATATTTT
cdr3_length: 12; d_call: -; j_call: TRBJ1-5; v_call: TRBV10-3; clone_size: -; cdr3_aa: CAIGEWSQPQHF; cdr3_nt: TGTGCCATCGGGGAGTGGAGTCAGCCCCAGCATTTT
cdr3_length: 14; d_call: -; j_call: TRBJ2-5; v_call: TRBV19; clone_size: -; cdr3_aa: CASSIGTGVGTQYF; cdr3_nt: TGTGCCAGTAGTATCGGGACTGGAGTTGGGACCCAGTACTTC
cdr3_length: 15; d_call: TRBD2; j_call: TRBJ2-1; v_call: TRBV7-9; clone_size: -; cdr3_aa: CASSLVLAGGNEQFF; cdr3_nt: TGTGCCAGCAGCTTAGTTCTAGCGGGAGGCAATGAGCAGTTCTTC